The rows below give T cell receptor beta chains drawn from one sample of a study of blood T cell repertoires in COVID-19. Measured with immunoSEQ multiplex PCR; TCRdb has only the in-frame clones, and not every one. The sample lists under 250,000 clones, around three quarters occurring once. What was sequenced was peripheral blood. These TCRs come from a woman aged 65 to 85 with acute or convalescent COVID-19. The CDR3 runs from the conserved cysteine through the conserved F or W. Fields, in order: V gene, J gene, clone size, D gene, CDR3 protein, CDR3 DNA. D genes are given only for firm matches. Clone sizes are given selectively: once, few, many, or a class where the clone is expanded.

V: TRBV11-3; J: TRBJ2-2; size: NA; D: NA; CDR3: CASSKQAGELFF; DNA: TGTGCCAGCAGTAAGCAAGCCGGGGAGCTGTTTTTT
V: TRBV7-8; J: TRBJ2-3; size: NA; D: TRBD2; CDR3: CASRPGLAGGTDTQYF; DNA: TGTGCCAGCAGGCCAGGACTAGCGGGAGGAACAGATACGCAGTATTTT
V: TRBV7-2; J: TRBJ1-6; size: few; D: NA; CDR3: CASSLAARVNSPLHF; DNA: TGTGCCAGCAGCTTAGCGGCGCGGGTCAATTCACCCCTCCACTTT
V: TRBV5-1; J: TRBJ2-1; size: NA; D: NA; CDR3: CASSLQNSYNEQFF; DNA: TGCGCCAGCAGCTTACAGAATTCCTACAATGAGCAGTTCTTC
V: TRBV5-4; J: TRBJ2-4; size: NA; D: TRBD2; CDR3: CASSRLAGVGNIQYF; DNA: TGTGCCAGCAGTCGTCTAGCGGGAGTGGGAAACATTCAGTACTTC
V: TRBV5-8; J: TRBJ1-5; size: NA; D: NA; CDR3: CASSRGLNQPQHF; DNA: TGTGCCAGCAGCCGGGGTCTCAATCAGCCCCAGCATTTT
V: TRBV27; J: TRBJ2-5; size: many; D: TRBD1; CDR3: CASSLSGTAFEETQYF; DNA: TGTGCCAGCAGTTTATCCGGGACAGCATTTGAAGAGACCCAGTACTTC
V: TRBV2; J: TRBJ1-5; size: NA; D: TRBD1; CDR3: CASTLDRGPQPQHF; DNA: TGTGCCAGCACTTTGGACAGGGGGCCTCAGCCCCAGCATTTT
V: TRBV19; J: TRBJ2-5; size: NA; D: NA; CDR3: CASSLWAAQETQYF; DNA: TGTGCCAGTAGCCTGTGGGCAGCCCAAGAGACCCAGTACTTC
V: TRBV18; J: TRBJ2-7; size: NA; D: TRBD1; CDR3: CASSPGPGTGIYEQYF; DNA: TGTGCCAGCTCACCAGGTCCCGGGACAGGGATCTACGAGCAGTACTTC
V: TRBV6-4; J: TRBJ2-2; size: NA; D: TRBD1; CDR3: CASSDSPHRDRVYGELFF; DNA: TGTGCCAGCAGTGACTCGCCGCACCGGGACAGGGTTTACGGGGAGCTGTTTTTT
V: TRBV6-5; J: TRBJ1-6; size: NA; D: TRBD1; CDR3: CASSPNRGLLHF; DNA: TGTGCCAGCAGCCCAAACAGGGGCCTCCTCCACTTT
V: TRBV30; J: TRBJ2-7; size: NA; D: NA; CDR3: CAWTYRDSYEQYF; DNA: TGTGCCTGGACTTACAGGGACTCCTACGAGCAGTACTTC
V: TRBV30; J: TRBJ2-3; size: NA; D: NA; CDR3: CACLRGSGSDTQYF; DNA: TGTGCCTGCCTCCGTGGGTCAGGGTCAGATACGCAGTATTTT
V: TRBV6-5; J: TRBJ1-5; size: NA; D: NA; CDR3: CASSQYSSNQPQHF; DNA: TGTGCCAGCAGTCAATACAGTTCTAATCAGCCCCAGCATTTT
V: TRBV7-2; J: TRBJ2-3; size: NA; D: TRBD1; CDR3: CASSTQAGGSITDTQYF; DNA: TGTGCCAGCAGCACGCAGGCAGGGGGTTCCATCACAGATACGCAGTATTTT
V: TRBV7-2; J: TRBJ2-1; size: NA; D: TRBD2; CDR3: CASSFDAGGQFNEQFF; DNA: TGTGCCAGCAGCTTCGACGCGGGAGGCCAGTTCAATGAGCAGTTCTTC